These 20 T cell receptor beta chains originate from one sample sequenced in a study of identifying expanded T cells in peripheral blood. TCRdb's copy holds only in-frame clones and misses some; the assay was immunoSEQ multiplex PCR. The sample holds approximately 92,000 clones, around 84% seen once. The sequencing input was blood. Receptors were obtained from a person between 18 and 70 years old in good health.

This clone was picked up a small number of times. The rearrangement joins TRBV27 to TRBJ1-1; D is unresolved. Trimming removed 6 bases at V and 2 bases at J, with 4 bases between. Germline V gene sequence: CDR1 MNHEY, CDR2 SMNVEV (reference sequence). There are 11 residues in the CDR3. CDR3 nucleotide sequence: TGTGCCAGCAGGAAAAACACTGAAGCTTTCTTT. It yields the protein CASRKNTEAFF.

The chain joins TRBV25-1 to TRBJ1-2; 7 bases are shared with TRBD1. Germline V gene lookup returns CDR1 MGHDK and CDR2 SYGVNS. J lost 8 bases, V lost 4 bases, and 13 bases had no gene match. The CDR3 length is 15 residues. This CDR3 reads CASSAGWTGGSGYTF. Here the CDR3 DNA reads TGTGCCAGCAGTGCGGGGTGGACAGGAGGTTCCGGCTACACCTTC.

The chain carries TRBV18 and TRBJ1-2; TRBD1 might be the D (6 bases). CDR3 length: 12 amino acids. Germline V lookup: CDR1 KGHSH, CDR2 LQKENI. With 3 bases removed from V and 6 bases from J, the gap between germline ends came to 8 bases. CDR3 residues: CASSPYRDGYTF. For the CDR3, the DNA is TGTGCCAGCTCACCGTACAGGGATGGCTACACCTTC.

The CDR3: CASAEGVESTDTQYF. The CDR3, as DNA: TGTGCCAGCGCCGAAGGGGTAGAAAGCACAGATACGCAGTATTTT. This chain joins TRBV6-5 and TRBJ2-3, with D perhaps TRBD1 (5 bases). The V end was cut by 8 bases, the J end by 0 bases, with 15 bases between. CDR3 length: 15 amino acids. Germline V gene data show CDR1 as MNHEY and CDR2 as SVGAGI.

This chain links TRBV6-5 with TRBJ1-1; the match to TRBD1 covers 9 bases. This CDR3 comprises 14 residues. The germline CDR1 and CDR2 sequences are MNHEY and SVGAGI. V lost 11 bases and J lost 0; bases outside the gene matches: 7. The DNA for the CDR3 is TGTGCCGTCCGGGACAGGGCTCTGAACACTGAAGCTTTCTTT. It encodes CAVRDRALNTEAFF.

The chain employs TRBV6-1 and TRBJ1-3; D is undetermined. Germline V gene lookup returns CDR1 MNHNS and CDR2 SASEGT. This CDR3 is built from 13 residues. V shed 4 bases and J shed 4 bases, with 8 bases lying between them. Here the CDR3 reads CASSAATGNTIYF. DNA for the CDR3: TGTGCCAGCAGTGCCGCTACAGGAAACACCATATATTTT.

The rearrangement joins TRBV27 to TRBJ2-7; D might be TRBD1 (6 bases). From germline, CDR1 is MNHEY and CDR2 SMNVEV (reference sequence). Trimming took 10 bases from V and 3 from J, leaving 19 bases between them. The CDR3 loop spans 14 amino acids. The CDR3 sequence is CATQRAGVNYEQYF. The CDR3 bases are TGTGCCACGCAGAGGGCAGGGGTAAACTACGAGCAGTACTTC.

This sequence joins TRBV6-5 and TRBJ1-1, with D perhaps TRBD1 (5 bases). V lost 2 bases, J lost 5 bases, and 18 bases lay in between. This CDR3 is 16 amino acids long. The germline gives CDR1 MNHEY, CDR2 SVGAGI. For the CDR3, the DNA is TGTGCCAGCAGTTACAGGTTATGGCCGACAGCGACTGAAGCTTTCTTT. Translating it yields CASSYRLWPTATEAFF.

V and J are TRBV9 and TRBJ1-2; possibly TRBD1 for D (5 bases). Trimming took off 1 base at V and 4 bases at J, with 8 bases between the two ends. The CDR3 totals 13 residues. Germline V gives CDR1 SGDLS, CDR2 YYNGEE. The DNA for the CDR3 is TGTGCCAGCAGCGTACCGGGGGGCTATGGCTACACCTTC. Translation: CASSVPGGYGYTF.

The chain is built from TRBV2 and TRBJ1-5; 7 positions agree with TRBD1. Germline values: CDR1 SNHLY, CDR2 FYNNEI. The CDR3 contains 15 residues. J gave up 4 bases and V 1 base, and 4 bases lay outside the gene matches. Here the CDR3 DNA reads TGTGCCAGCAGTGAAGAAGGCAGGGGGAATCAGCCCCAGCATTTT. This codes for CASSEEGRGNQPQHF.

The chain combines TRBV15 with TRBJ1-3; TRBD1 is a possible D gene (5 bases). CDR1 and CDR2 (germline): LNHNV, YYDKDF (reference sequence). The V end was cut by 5 bases, the J end by 4 bases, with 12 bases between. The CDR3 extends over 14 amino acids. CDR3 residues: CATSFTGTGNTIYF. The CDR3, as DNA: TGTGCCACCAGCTTCACTGGGACGGGAAACACCATATATTTT.

This clone showed up just once. The chain couples TRBV7-3 to TRBJ1-1, with D perhaps TRBD1 (5 bases). The CDR3 contains 12 residues. Germline lookup yields CDR1 SGHTA and CDR2 FQGTGA. Between the trimmed V and J ends, which lost 4 bases and 5 bases, there was a span of 8 bases. CDR3: CASSSPGTEAFF. In DNA, the CDR3 is TGTGCCAGCAGCTCACCAGGGACTGAAGCTTTCTTT.

The CDR3, as DNA: TGCGCCAGCAGCCAAGTAGCGGGGGCCAGCTCCTACGAGCAGTACTTC. This sequence encodes CASSQVAGASSYEQYF. The gene calls are TRBV4-1 and TRBJ2-7, with 9 bases lining up with TRBD2. Germline-derived CDR1 and CDR2 are MGHRA and YSYEKL. The CDR3 is made up of 16 amino acids. Trimming at V came to 1 base and at J to 0 bases, leaving 4 bases not matched to a gene.

The gene calls are TRBV9 and TRBJ2-7; 10 nucleotides align to TRBD1. Germline V lookup: CDR1 SGDLS, CDR2 YYNGEE. Germline trimming cut 0 bases from V and 0 bases from J; bases unmatched to any gene: 0. There are 15 residues in the CDR3. The CDR3 region has the DNA TGTGCCAGCAGCGTAGGGACAGGGGGCTCCTACGAGCAGTACTTC. Translation: CASSVGTGGSYEQYF.

This clone was seen once. The V gene is TRBV9, the J gene TRBJ2-7, with unresolved D. Germline V gene sequence: CDR1 SGDLS, CDR2 YYNGEE. V was trimmed by 5 bases and J by 9 bases, leaving 12 bases between them. The CDR3 has 11 amino acids. This chain's CDR3 is CASRGFDRQYF. CDR3 in DNA: TGTGCCAGCAGAGGTTTCGATAGGCAGTACTTC.

The chain couples TRBV10-3 to TRBJ2-3; TRBD2 matches 7 bases. V lost 4 bases and J lost 3; bases outside the gene matches: 4. The CDR3 totals 14 residues. Germline V CDR1 and CDR2: ENHRY, SYGVKD. CDR3 region: CAISVAGVTDTQYF. CDR3 DNA sequence: TGTGCCATCAGTGTTGCGGGGGTTACAGATACGCAGTATTTT.

J is TRBJ2-5 and V is TRBV10-3; unclear D gene. V shed 5 bases and J shed 2 bases, with 3 bases lying between them. Germline V lookup: CDR1 ENHRY, CDR2 SYGVKD. The CDR3 is made up of 11 amino acids. The CDR3 nucleotides read TGTGCCATCAGTTCACAAGAGACCCAGTACTTC. This gives the protein CAISSQETQYF.

The V call is TRBV2, the J call TRBJ2-5, with 7 nucleotides matching TRBD1. In germline, CDR1 is SNHLY, CDR2 FYNNEI. Germline trimming cut 10 bases from V and 2 bases from J; bases unmatched to any gene: 7. The length of the CDR3 is 13 residues. CDR3 loop: CANSKDRQETQYF. The CDR3 coding sequence is TGTGCCAACTCTAAGGACAGGCAAGAGACCCAGTACTTC. Based on the CDR3 plus reference TRBV2 and TRBJ2-5, the full variable domain is EPEVTQTPSHQVTQMGQEVILRCVPISNHLYFYWYRQILGQKVEFLVSFYNNEISEKSEIFDDQFSVERPDGSNFTLKIRSTKLEDSAMYFCANSKDRQETQYFGPGTRLLVL.

This chain links TRBV14 with TRBJ1-1, with D unresolved. The germline CDR1 and CDR2 sequences are SGHDN and FVKESK. The CDR3 is 13 residues long. Trimming removed 1 base at V and 1 base at J, with 4 bases between. CDR3 sequence reads: CASSQGQNTEAFF. The CDR3 nucleotides read TGTGCCAGCAGCCAAGGACAGAACACTGAAGCTTTCTTT.

The chain recombines TRBV28 with TRBJ1-6; 7 nucleotides match TRBD1. Germline V gene data show CDR1 as MDHEN and CDR2 as SYDVKM. There are 14 residues in the CDR3. J lost 10 bases, V lost 5 bases, and 8 bases had no gene match. The CDR3 is CASSNRDSISPLHF. The CDR3 region has the DNA TGTGCCAGCAGTAACCGGGACAGTATATCACCCCTCCACTTT.